This is a list of T cell receptor beta chains from one sample in a study of cytomegalovirus exposure and HLA in healthy donors. Here immunoSEQ multiplex PCR was the method, and the copy in TCRdb shows in-frame clones only, minus some. This sample yields 100,000 or so clones, of which 74% are seen a single time; about 2% belongs to the top ten. The sequencing input was PBMCs. The receptors stem from a human donor in good health. Both conserved end residues are part of each CDR3. Fields, in order: clone size, D gene, V gene, J gene, CDR3 DNA, CDR3 protein. D genes are given only for firm matches. Rows give clone size only sometimes, using once, few, many, or a class for an expanded clone.

-,TRBD1,TRBV6-5,TRBJ2-1,TGTGCCAGCAGTTACTCCCGGACAGGCTCCTACAATGAGCAGTTCTTC,CASSYSRTGSYNEQFF
few,TRBD1,TRBV7-8,TRBJ2-7,TGTGCCAGCAGCCGACCGGGACAGCTAATCTACGAGCAGTACTTC,CASSRPGQLIYEQYF
-,-,TRBV28,TRBJ1-2,TGTGCCAGCAGTCCCCCCCGCGGGAGCGGCTACACCTTC,CASSPPRGSGYTF
once,TRBD2,TRBV2,TRBJ2-1,TGTGCCAGCAGGTCACCAAGCGGGGATCCGAGCTCCTACAATGAGCAGTTCTTC,CASRSPSGDPSSYNEQFF
-,TRBD1,TRBV18,TRBJ2-2,TGTGCCAGCTCACGGGACAGGGACACCGGGGAGCTGTTTTTT,CASSRDRDTGELFF
few,TRBD1,TRBV30,TRBJ2-7,TGTGCCTGGAGTGTAACGACAGGGGCAACCTACGAGCAGTACTTC,CAWSVTTGATYEQYF
-,TRBD1,TRBV7-6,TRBJ2-2,TGTGCCAGCAGCTTAGCAGGACAGGGGAACGGGGAGCTGTTTTTT,CASSLAGQGNGELFF
-,TRBD2,TRBV4-2,TRBJ2-5,TGTGCCAGCAGCCAATCGTTAGCGGGAGCGTTTACACAAGAGACCCAGTACTTC,CASSQSLAGAFTQETQYF
-,TRBD2,TRBV5-4,TRBJ2-5,TGTGCCAGCAGCTTGGAGTCAGGGAGGGCTCAAGAGACCCAGTACTTC,CASSLESGRAQETQYF
-,-,TRBV7-2,TRBJ2-3,TGTGCCAGCAGCTTAGGCGGGTCAGATACGCAGTATTTT,CASSLGGSDTQYF
-,-,TRBV29-1,TRBJ2-5,TGCAGCAGACAGGCGAACCAAGAGACCCAGTACTTC,CSRQANQETQYF
-,TRBD1,TRBV4-2,TRBJ2-1,TGTGCCAGCAGCCAAGATGACAGGGAGTACAATGAGCAGTTCTTC,CASSQDDREYNEQFF
-,-,TRBV27,TRBJ1-5,TGTGCCAGCAGTTTCTCGCGTTATAGCAATCAGCCCCAGCATTTT,CASSFSRYSNQPQHF
-,TRBD2,TRBV5-4,TRBJ2-5,TGTGCCAGCAGCTTGGAAACTAGCGGTGAGACCCAGTACTTC,CASSLETSGETQYF
few,-,TRBV28,TRBJ1-1,TGTGCCAGCAGTTTATATTCTGAGGCTTTCTTT,CASSLYSEAFF
once,-,TRBV28,TRBJ2-7,TGTGCCAGCGGCCTTGAGAGGGAGCAGTACTTC,CASGLEREQYF
-,TRBD2,TRBV7-9,TRBJ2-3,TGTGCCAGCAGCATATCCGGCGGGAGGAGGTCAGATACGCAGTATTTT,CASSISGGRRSDTQYF
-,-,TRBV18,TRBJ1-5,TGTGCCAGCTCACCGGCCGGGGTAGACAATCAGCCCCAGCATTTT,CASSPAGVDNQPQHF
-,TRBD2,TRBV27,TRBJ2-7,TGTGCCAGCAGTTTAACTCTAGCGGGATCCTCCTACGAGCAGTACTTC,CASSLTLAGSSYEQYF
-,TRBD1,TRBV4-2,TRBJ1-4,TGTGCCAGCAGCGAAACAGGGGGCGGCAGGGAGAGTGAAAAACTGTTTTTT,CASSETGGGRESEKLFF
-,TRBD1,TRBV6-1,TRBJ1-4,TGTGCCAGCAGTGGACAGGGGGCCAGTAATGAAAAACTGTTTTTT,CASSGQGASNEKLFF
-,TRBD2,TRBV15,TRBJ2-7,TGTGCCACCAGCAGAGATCGAGCGGGAGGGTTAGAATCCCCCTACGAGCAGTACTTC,CATSRDRAGGLESPYEQYF
-,TRBD2,TRBV11-3,TRBJ2-7,TGTGCCAGCAGCCCGACTAGCTTCGACGAGCAGTACTTC,CASSPTSFDEQYF
few,-,TRBV6-1,TRBJ1-2,TGTGCCAGCAGTGAAGCCGGACAGACGTGGGGAGCTAACTATGGCTACACCTTC,CASSEAGQTWGANYGYTF
few,-,TRBV28,TRBJ2-7,TGTGCCAGCAGTCCCCTGGGGCTAGTGGTAACCCACGAGCAGTACTTC,CASSPLGLVVTHEQYF
-,-,TRBV30,TRBJ1-1,TGTGCCTGGACGGTAATGAACACTGAAGCTTTCTTT,CAWTVMNTEAFF
-,-,TRBV5-4,TRBJ1-3,TGTGCCAGCAGCTTGGGAACTACCATATATTTT,CASSLGTTIYF
-,TRBD1,TRBV29-1,TRBJ1-4,TGCAGCGCTATAGGACAGGCCGAAAAACTGTTTTTT,CSAIGQAEKLFF
-,TRBD1,TRBV29-1,TRBJ2-2,TGCAGCGCCGGGACAGTAAACACCGGGGAGCTGTTTTTT,CSAGTVNTGELFF
-,-,TRBV5-6,TRBJ2-1,TGTGCCAGCAGCTTGGAGGGGTCTGGCATCAACAATGAGCAGTTCTTC,CASSLEGSGINNEQFF
-,-,TRBV5-1,TRBJ1-3,TGCGCCAGCAGCTTAAGTTCCCGACAGTCCGGAAACACCATATATTTT,CASSLSSRQSGNTIYF
-,TRBD1,TRBV18,TRBJ1-2,TGTGCCACCCATGGTGTACAGGGGAATCCCAACTATGGCTACACCTTC,CATHGVQGNPNYGYTF
-,TRBD1,TRBV11-3,TRBJ2-3,TGTGCCAGCAGCTCCGGGACAGATTCCACAGATACGCAGTATTTT,CASSSGTDSTDTQYF
-,TRBD1,TRBV19,TRBJ1-5,TGTGCCAGTAGGATTACGGACAGGGGCCCTAGCAATCAGCCCCAGCATTTT,CASRITDRGPSNQPQHF
-,TRBD2,TRBV9,TRBJ2-3,TGTGCCAGCAGCGAAGGGAGGGCGGGAAGCACAGATACGCAGTATTTT,CASSEGRAGSTDTQYF
-,-,TRBV29-1,TRBJ1-2,TGCAGCGTTGAAGATCAAAACCAGGGTGGGTATGGCTACACCTTC,CSVEDQNQGGYGYTF
-,TRBD1,TRBV5-6,TRBJ2-7,TGTGCCAGCAGCTTTGGGGGGACAGGGGGAGGAGGCTACGAGCAGTACTTC,CASSFGGTGGGGYEQYF
-,TRBD1,TRBV18,TRBJ1-2,TGTGCCAGCTCACCAACAGGGGGGAAACACGGCTATGGCTACACCTTC,CASSPTGGKHGYGYTF
-,TRBD1,TRBV5-1,TRBJ2-3,TGCGCCAGCAGCCGAACAGGGGGGAGCACAGATACGCAGTATTTT,CASSRTGGSTDTQYF
-,TRBD1,TRBV2,TRBJ2-3,TGTGCCAGGTCTCCAGGGGGAGGCACAGATACGCAGTATTTT,CARSPGGGTDTQYF
-,-,TRBV5-8,TRBJ2-3,TGTGCCAGCAGTTCCGGGGTGAGAAACACAGATACGCAGTATTTT,CASSSGVRNTDTQYF
-,-,TRBV18,TRBJ1-3,TGTGCCAGCTCACCACTACAGGACTCTGGAAACACCATATATTTT,CASSPLQDSGNTIYF
-,-,TRBV6-1,TRBJ1-2,TGTGCCAGCAGTGAGGTGGGGGGCTATGGCTACACCTTC,CASSEVGGYGYTF
-,-,TRBV5-4,TRBJ2-5,TGTGCCAGCAGCTTGTTTTCAGAAGAGACCCAGTACTTC,CASSLFSEETQYF
-,-,TRBV6-1,TRBJ1-1,TGTGCCAGCAGGGCGGCTGAGGGGGGGCGGCCTAAAGCTTTCTTT,CASRAAEGGRPKAFF
-,-,TRBV9,TRBJ2-1,TGTGCCAGCAGCGTATCACTTCGTGAGAGGGTTGAGCAGTTCTTC,CASSVSLRERVEQFF
-,TRBD1,TRBV28,TRBJ2-2,TGTGCCAGCAGTTCTCCGGGACAGGGGCCCACCGGGGAGCTGTTTTTT,CASSSPGQGPTGELFF
few,TRBD1,TRBV7-8,TRBJ1-2,TGTGCCAGCAGCCCGGGGACAGGGGGCGCAATCCCCGGCTACACCTTC,CASSPGTGGAIPGYTF
few,TRBD2,TRBV5-5,TRBJ2-1,TGTGCCAGCAGCTTGGGCGGGAGGAGCTCCTACAATGAGCAGTTCTTC,CASSLGGRSSYNEQFF
-,TRBD1,TRBV7-2,TRBJ2-3,TGTGCCAGCAGCTCCGATAACAGGGGAACGCAGTATTTT,CASSSDNRGTQYF
-,-,TRBV5-1,TRBJ1-3,TGCGCCAGCAGCCCCTCCGGGGGGCCTGGAAACACCATATATTTT,CASSPSGGPGNTIYF
-,-,TRBV4-1,TRBJ2-7,TGCGCCAGCAGCCAAGAGATCTCCCGGACAGTCTCTCCCGAGCAGTACTTC,CASSQEISRTVSPEQYF
few,TRBD2,TRBV7-9,TRBJ2-3,TGTGCCAGCAGCTTAGCGGTCGGTGCTAGCGGGAGGACGACAGATACGCAGTATTTT,CASSLAVGASGRTTDTQYF
-,-,TRBV6-1,TRBJ1-1,TGTGCCAGCAGGGGGCCGATGAACACTGAAGCTTTCTTT,CASRGPMNTEAFF
-,TRBD1,TRBV4-1,TRBJ2-2,TGCGCCAGCAGCCGCATTGGACAGGGAACCGGGGAGCTGTTTTTT,CASSRIGQGTGELFF
-,TRBD2,TRBV29-1,TRBJ2-7,TGCAGCGTTGAGGGGACTAGTCGGTACGAGCAGTACTTC,CSVEGTSRYEQYF
-,-,TRBV19,TRBJ2-1,TGTGCCAGTAGTCCCACCCGACAGTTATACAATGAGCAGTTCTTC,CASSPTRQLYNEQFF
many,TRBD2,TRBV6-6,TRBJ2-1,TGTGCCACCAAAGAGACTAGCTTCAGTGAGCAGTTCTTC,CATKETSFSEQFF
-,-,TRBV6-1,TRBJ1-1,TGTGCCAGCATGGGTTCGGGCAGGGCTGTGTTGGCTTTCTTT,CASMGSGRAVLAFF